These 25 T cell receptor beta chains were all obtained from the same sample, sequenced in a study of identical twins. TCRdb passed the 5' RACE reads through MiXCR, listing each CDR3 protein once. The sample gives hundreds of thousands of distinct CDR3 sequences, 5.5% to 8% of which show up once; 3.6% is in the top ten. The sample also formed part of further work on yellow fever vaccine responses in identical twins.

The source material was memory (CD45RO+) T cells sorted from blood. The receptors originated from a woman between 18 and 30 years old in good health.

Many counts were recorded for this clonotype. CDR3 bases: TGTGCCACCAGCCCTTTGTTTTCTGGGGGCGTTGAGACCCAGTACTTC. Translated, it gives CATSPLFSGGVETQYF. This chain connects TRBV15 to TRBJ2-5; tentative D call: TRBD1 (6 bases). The CDR3 is 16 amino acids. Per the germline V gene, CDR1 is LNHNV and CDR2 is YYDKDF (reference sequence). V was pared by 5 bases and J by 5 bases, with 21 bases between.

This clonotype was counted many times. The chain uses TRBV20-1 and TRBJ1-5; TRBD1 matches at 7 bases. Germline CDR1 DFQATT, CDR2 SNEGSKA (reference sequence). The CDR3 is 13 amino acids. The trim removed 6 bases at V and 7 bases at J, leaving 9 bases unmatched. The CDR3: CSAVLTGEQPQHF. In DNA form, the CDR3 reads TGCAGTGCCGTATTAACAGGGGAGCAGCCCCAGCATTTT.

This sequence joins TRBV3-1 and TRBJ2-2; D is unresolved. The germline CDR1 and CDR2 sequences are LGHDT and YNNKEL (reference sequence). This CDR3 has 14 residues. Deletions cut 1 base from V and 1 base from J, with 4 bases between. CDR3 nucleotides: TGTGCCAGCAGCCAAGTTGTGAACACCGGGGAGCTGTTTTTT. Residues: CASSQVVNTGELFF.

This clonotype has ten or more counts. The CDR3 DNA is TGTGCCACCAGTGACACTCCGGGACTAGCGGTTTACAATGAGCAGTTCTTC. Translation gives CATSDTPGLAVYNEQFF. J is TRBJ2-1 and V is TRBV24-1; 11 bases match TRBD2. Germline CDR1 reads KGHDR; CDR2 reads SFDVKD. The CDR3 consists of 17 residues. Losses at the gene ends were 4 bases for V and 4 bases for J; bases not matched to a gene: 8.

Ten or more counts support this clonotype. V is TRBV18 and J is TRBJ2-7; 7 bases fit TRBD1. V shed 3 bases, J shed 2 bases, and the junction held 7 bases outside the gene matches. The CDR3 sequence is 15 residues long. In germline, CDR1 is KGHSH, CDR2 LQKENI. The CDR3 here is CASSPPSGTAYEQYF. In nucleotides, the CDR3 is TGTGCCAGCTCACCTCCCTCCGGGACAGCCTACGAGCAGTACTTC.

This clonotype was picked up a small number of times. This chain uses TRBV28 with TRBJ2-7; D may be TRBD1 (6 bases). The CDR3 covers 13 residues. CDR1 and CDR2 from the germline V gene are MDHEN and SYDVKM. V lost 5 bases, J lost 0 bases, and 8 bases lay in between. As DNA, the CDR3 is TGTGCCAGCAGTAAGGACAGCTCCTACGAGCAGTACGTC. Its protein product is CASSKDSSYEQYV.

This chain links TRBV6-1 with TRBJ2-6, with no clear D. V gave up 1 base and J gave up 5 bases, with 9 bases separating them. The CDR3 length is 15 residues. The germline CDR1 and CDR2 sequences are MNHNS and SASEGT. The CDR3 spells CASSEVGLRANVLTF. Here the CDR3 DNA reads TGTGCCAGCAGTGAAGTGGGGTTAAGGGCCAACGTCCTGACTTTC.

By frequency in the sample, this clonotype is medium-sized. This chain connects TRBV3-1 to TRBJ2-7; 12 nucleotides line up with TRBD2. CDR1 is LGHDT, CDR2 YNNKEL, per germline (reference sequence). V lost 0 bases, J lost 5 bases, and 5 bases stayed unmatched. CDR3 length: 16 amino acids. The CDR3: CASSQDRLAGAHEQYF. For the CDR3, the DNA is TGTGCCAGCAGCCAAGATCGACTAGCGGGAGCCCACGAGCAGTACTTC.

This clonotype was seen a few times. The chain employs TRBV6-5 and TRBJ2-2; unclear D gene. The CDR3 totals 15 residues. Deletions cut 2 bases from V and 5 bases from J, with 12 bases between. CDR1 MNHEY and CDR2 SVGAGI come from the germline V gene. This chain's CDR3 is CASSYGKLGTGELFF. In nucleotides, the CDR3 is TGTGCCAGCAGTTACGGGAAATTGGGAACCGGGGAGCTGTTTTTT.

This clonotype has a single count. This rearrangement joins TRBV14 to TRBJ2-2; 9 bases fit TRBD1. CDR3 length equals 14 residues. V lost 4 bases and J lost 8; bases outside the gene matches: 5. CDR1 is SGHDN, CDR2 FVKESK, per germline. CDR3 nucleotides: TGTGCCAGCAGCCTACAGGGGGCCAGAGGGGAGCTGTTTTTT. Protein sequence: CASSLQGARGELFF. Variable domain in full (rest from reference TRBV14 and TRBJ2-2): EAGVTQFPSHSVIEKGQTVTLRCDPISGHDNLYWYRRVMGKEIKFLLHFVKESKQDESGMPNNRFLAERTGGTYSTLKVQPAELEDSGVYFCASSLQGARGELFFGEGSRLTVL.

This clonotype was recorded many times. This rearrangement joins TRBV20-1 to TRBJ2-5; the D call may be TRBD1 or TRBD2 (5 bases each). Germline V gives CDR1 DFQATT, CDR2 SNEGSKA (reference sequence). The CDR3 is 15 amino acids. V shed 0 bases and J shed 1 base, with 12 bases lying between them. The CDR3 here is CSARDPRDPQETQYF. The CDR3 bases are TGCAGTGCTAGAGATCCCCGGGACCCCCAAGAGACCCAGTACTTC.

The gene calls are TRBV27 and TRBJ2-2; 12 nucleotides agree with TRBD2. V lost 2 bases, J lost 6 bases, and 4 bases stayed unmatched. Germline-derived CDR1 and CDR2 are MNHEY and SMNVEV (reference sequence). The CDR3 extends over 16 amino acids. The CDR3 DNA reads as TGTGCCAGCAGTTTAGGACTAGCGGGAAGGGCCGGGGAGCTGTTTTTT. The encoded protein is CASSLGLAGRAGELFF.

This rearrangement joins TRBV28 to TRBJ1-1; 7 bases match TRBD1. The trim removed 8 bases at V and 5 bases at J, leaving 8 bases unmatched. Looked up from germline, CDR1 is MDHEN and CDR2 is SYDVKM. The CDR3 contains 13 residues. CDR3 sequence reads: CASRGQMSTEAFF. CDR3 bases: TGTGCCAGCCGGGGACAGATGAGTACTGAAGCTTTCTTT.

The rearrangement joins TRBV24-1 to TRBJ2-1; 8 bases match TRBD2. Losses at the gene ends were 4 bases for V and 0 bases for J; bases not matched to a gene: 7. This CDR3 contains 17 residues. From germline, CDR1 is KGHDR and CDR2 SFDVKD. The CDR3 here is CATSDISGGSSYNEQFF. DNA of the CDR3: TGTGCCACCAGTGACATCAGCGGGGGAAGCTCCTACAATGAGCAGTTCTTC.

The table lists this clonotype with many counts. This sequence joins TRBV20-1 and TRBJ2-1; 8 nucleotides align to TRBD2. The CDR3 is made up of 14 amino acids. Losses at the gene ends were 6 bases for V and 6 bases for J; bases not matched to a gene: 10. The germline V gene has CDR1 DFQATT and CDR2 SNEGSKA (reference sequence). CDR3 region: CSAPSFSGSNEQFF. In DNA, the CDR3 is TGCAGTGCCCCGAGCTTCAGCGGGAGCAATGAGCAGTTCTTC.

This sequence joins TRBV6-1 and TRBJ2-7, with D unclear. The CDR3 runs 13 residues. Between the trimmed V and J ends, which lost 7 bases and 2 bases, there was a span of 12 bases. Germline values: CDR1 MNHNS, CDR2 SASEGT. The CDR3 protein is CASIVNAPYEQYF. CDR3 DNA sequence: TGTGCCAGCATCGTAAACGCCCCCTACGAGCAGTACTTC.

The CDR3, as DNA: TGTGCCAGCAGCCTCTCTCCCCCCGGGTCAGGCCGATACGAGCAGTACGTC. Its protein product is CASSLSPPGSGRYEQYV. The chain joins TRBV5-5 to TRBJ2-7; D call uncertain. Germline lookup yields CDR1 SGHKS and CDR2 YYEKEE (reference sequence). V lost 4 bases to trimming and J lost 4 bases, with 24 bases between them. The CDR3 is 17 amino acids.

This clonotype was seen a few times. The chain has TRBV10-2 and TRBJ2-5, with D possibly matching TRBD2 (5 bases). The V gene's germline CDR1 is WSHSY and CDR2 SAAADI. Trimming cost V 5 bases and J 3 bases, with 13 bases left between them. The CDR3 runs 14 residues. The chain's CDR3 is CASSSGMSKETQYF. Written as DNA, the CDR3 is TGCGCCAGCAGTTCCGGGATGTCTAAAGAGACCCAGTACTTC.

The J gene is TRBJ1-4, the V gene TRBV28; no definite D call. The CDR3 totals 13 residues. Germline V gene sequence: CDR1 MDHEN, CDR2 SYDVKM. V lost 8 bases, J lost 5 bases, and 12 bases lay in between. As DNA, the CDR3 is TGTGCCAGCGTCCAAGGGTGGAATGAAAAACTGTTTTTT. Residues: CASVQGWNEKLFF. Combining the CDR3 with reference TRBV28 and TRBJ1-4 gives the whole variable domain DVKVTQSSRYLVKRTGEKVFLECVQDMDHENMFWYRQDPGLGLRLIYFSYDVKMKEKGDIPEGYSVSREKKERFSLILESASTNQTSMYLCASVQGWNEKLFFGSGTQLSVL.

The chain couples TRBV19 to TRBJ1-1, with 9 positions matching TRBD1. CDR3 length: 16 residues. V lost 2 bases, J lost 1 base, and 5 bases stayed unmatched. Germline V gene data show CDR1 as LNHDA and CDR2 as SQIVND (reference sequence). DNA for the CDR3: TGTGCCAGTAGTATAAACCTGGACAGGGGGAACACTGAAGCTTTCTTT. Its translation: CASSINLDRGNTEAFF.

This clonotype was found a few times. The V and J genes are TRBV5-8 and TRBJ2-6; D gene unclear. V lost 7 bases, J lost 3 bases, and 8 bases lay in between. Germline CDR1 reads SGHTS; CDR2 reads YDEGEE. The CDR3 covers 13 residues. CDR3 region: CASGQFGANVLTF. Here the CDR3 DNA reads TGTGCCAGCGGTCAATTTGGGGCCAACGTCCTGACTTTC.

This clonotype was found a few times. The chain combines TRBV7-3 with TRBJ2-1; maybe TRBD2 (5 bases). The CDR3 length is 15 residues. Trimming left V 4 bases short and J 1 base short, with 11 bases between. Looked up from germline, CDR1 is SGHTA and CDR2 is FQGTGA. CDR3 sequence reads: CASSSKTGSYNEQFF. In DNA form, the CDR3 reads TGTGCCAGCAGCTCAAAAACGGGATCCTACAATGAGCAGTTCTTC.

In this sample, this clonotype turned up a few times. This rearrangement joins TRBV12-3 or TRBV12-4 to TRBJ2-7, with 12 positions matching TRBD1. The CDR3 loop spans 15 amino acids. V gave up 3 bases and J gave up 6 bases; unmatched junction bases: 6. This chain's CDR3 is CASSLSGTGGGEQYF. DNA of the CDR3: TGTGCCAGCAGTTTGTCGGGGACAGGGGGCGGCGAGCAGTACTTC.

In its sample, this clonotype was seen a few times. The chain has TRBV12-3 or TRBV12-4 and TRBJ2-3, with 7 bases aligning to TRBD2. This CDR3 spans 19 amino acids. The J segment lost 0 bases and the V segment lost 7 bases, leaving 19 bases of the junction unmatched. The CDR3 DNA is TGTGCCAGCACCCAGGTGGGACTAATCAAGCGATCTAGCACAGATACGCAGTATTTT. It encodes CASTQVGLIKRSSTDTQYF.

This clonotype appeared many times. The rearrangement joins TRBV12-3 or TRBV12-4 to TRBJ2-1; D gene unclear. CDR3 size: 13 residues. V dropped 6 bases and J dropped 10 bases, with 16 bases sitting between them. CDR3 DNA sequence: TGTGCCAGCAGCTGGTCGGAATACGGCGAGCAGTTCTTC. This sequence encodes CASSWSEYGEQFF.